This T cell receptor beta chain is from a study of OX40 agonist ivuxolimab in advanced cancers. CDR1 MNHNS and CDR2 SASEGT come from the germline V gene. The length of the CDR3 is 13 residues. With V trimmed by 8 bases and J by 1 base, 3 bases remained unmatched. At cycle 4 day 1, cycle 7 day 1, and baseline, blood was sampled. TCRdb keeps only in-frame clones here, not all; method: immunoSEQ multiplex PCR. The sample holds approximately 65,000 clones, 70% to 90% seen once. This chain joins TRBV6-1 and TRBJ2-3, with 7 bases lining up with TRBD2. This receptor was taken from an adult with an advanced solid tumor such as melanoma, head and neck, liver or kidney cancer. The material was CD4+ or CD8+ T cells sorted from blood, obtained in a trial of the OX40 agonist ivuxolimab. The CDR3 DNA is TGTGCCAGCGAGCGGGACGGCACAGATACGCAGTATTTT. Residues: CASERDGTDTQYF.